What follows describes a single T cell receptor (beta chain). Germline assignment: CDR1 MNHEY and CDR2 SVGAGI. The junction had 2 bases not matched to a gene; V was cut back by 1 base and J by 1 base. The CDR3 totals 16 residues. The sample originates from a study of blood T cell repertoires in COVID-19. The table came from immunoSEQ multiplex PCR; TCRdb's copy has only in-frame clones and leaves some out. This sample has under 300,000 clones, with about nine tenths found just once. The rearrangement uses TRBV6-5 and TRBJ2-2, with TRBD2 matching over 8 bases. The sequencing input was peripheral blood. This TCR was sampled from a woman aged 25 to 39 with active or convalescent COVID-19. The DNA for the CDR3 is TGTGCCAGCAGTTACTTGCGGGGGGTGAACACCGGGGAGCTGTTTTTT. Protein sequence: CASSYLRGVNTGELFF.